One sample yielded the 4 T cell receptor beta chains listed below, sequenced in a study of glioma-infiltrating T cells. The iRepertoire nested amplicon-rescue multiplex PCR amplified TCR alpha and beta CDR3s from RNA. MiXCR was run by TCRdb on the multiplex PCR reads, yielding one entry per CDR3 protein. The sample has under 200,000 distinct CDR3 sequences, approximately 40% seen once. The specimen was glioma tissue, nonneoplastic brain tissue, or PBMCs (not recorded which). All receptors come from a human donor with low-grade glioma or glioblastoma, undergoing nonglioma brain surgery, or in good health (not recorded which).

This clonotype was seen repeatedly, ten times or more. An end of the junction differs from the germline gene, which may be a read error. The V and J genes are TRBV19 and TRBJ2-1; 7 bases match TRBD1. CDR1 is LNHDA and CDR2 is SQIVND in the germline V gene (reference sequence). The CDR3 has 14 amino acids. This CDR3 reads CASSTGTAYNEQFF. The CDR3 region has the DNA TGTGCCAGCAGTACCGGGACAGCCTACAATGAGCAGTTCTTC.

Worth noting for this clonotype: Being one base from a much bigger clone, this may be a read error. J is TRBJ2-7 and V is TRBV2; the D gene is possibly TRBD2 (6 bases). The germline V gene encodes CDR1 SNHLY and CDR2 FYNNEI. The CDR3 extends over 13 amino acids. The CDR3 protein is CDSSEEGHYEQYF. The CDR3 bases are TGTGACAGCAGTGAGGAGGGCCACTACGAGCAGTACTTC. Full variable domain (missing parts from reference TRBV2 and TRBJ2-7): EPEVTQTPSHQVTQMGQEVILRCVPISNHLYFYWYRQILGQKVEFLVSFYNNEISEKSEIFDDQFSVERPDGSNFTLKIRSTKLEDSAMYFCDSSEEGHYEQYFGPGTRLTVT.

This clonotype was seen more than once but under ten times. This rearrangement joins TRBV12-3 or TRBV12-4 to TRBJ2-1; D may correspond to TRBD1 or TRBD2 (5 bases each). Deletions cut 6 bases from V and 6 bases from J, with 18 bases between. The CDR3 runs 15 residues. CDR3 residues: CASSRGRTEINEQFF. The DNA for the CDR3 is TGTGCCAGCAGCCGGGGACGGACCGAAATCAATGAGCAGTTCTTC.

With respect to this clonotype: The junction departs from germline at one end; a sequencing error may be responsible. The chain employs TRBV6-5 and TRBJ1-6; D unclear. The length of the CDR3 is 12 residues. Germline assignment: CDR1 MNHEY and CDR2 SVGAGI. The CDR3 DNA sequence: TGTGCCAGCAGTTCAGCGGGGTCAACCCTACACTTT. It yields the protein CASSSAGSTLHF.